This T cell receptor beta chain was recorded in a study of blood T cell repertoires in COVID-19. The overall study: From the United States, Italy and Spain came samples of acute and convalescent COVID-19. The cDNA or gDNA used as material had been derived from T cells, B-cell-depleted T cells, or PBMCs.

The germline V gene encodes CDR1 MNHEY and CDR2 SVGEGT. The V and J ends lost 2 bases and 9 bases, in that order; junction bases with no gene match: 14. The CDR3 consists of 17 residues. Only in-frame clones appear in the TCRdb table, and some are missing; sequencing was by immunoSEQ multiplex PCR. This sample has 170,000 or so clones; 65% to 90% occur once, and the top ten carry 7% to 10%. The rearrangement links TRBV6-2 or TRBV6-3 to TRBJ2-1; TRBD2 matches 9 bases. The sequenced sample consisted of peripheral blood. The TCR sequence derives from a man aged 45-60 years with active or convalescent COVID-19. Written as DNA, the CDR3 is TGTGCCAGCAGTTACCCTAGCGGGACCACCTTCGGGGGTGAGCAGTTCTTC. The encoded protein is CASSYPSGTTFGGEQFF.